One and the same sample provided the 5 T cell receptor beta chains below, sequenced in a study of blood T cell repertoires in COVID-19. Sequencing used immunoSEQ multiplex PCR; TCRdb keeps in-frame clones, though not all of them. The table records roughly 250,000 clones, 85% to 90% of them present only once. The sample taken for sequencing was peripheral blood. Source of these receptors: a woman between 25 and 40 years old with COVID-19, enrolled during active disease.

The chain combines TRBV7-2 with TRBJ1-3; the D is unclear. The germline V gene has CDR1 SGHTA and CDR2 FQGNSA. V shed 3 bases and J shed 3 bases, with 3 bases lying between them. CDR3 length: 12 amino acids. This CDR3 is CASSLSGNTIYF. As DNA, the CDR3 is TGTGCCAGCAGCTTGAGTGGAAACACCATATATTTT.

The rearrangement links TRBV29-1 to TRBJ1-5, with TRBD1 identical over 7 bases. The CDR3 covers 13 residues. Losses at the gene ends were 7 bases for V and 3 bases for J; bases not matched to a gene: 6. In germline, CDR1 is SQVTM, CDR2 ANQGSEA. In DNA form, the CDR3 reads TGCAGCGCCCGACAGGGTTACAATCAGCCCCAGCATTTT. This codes for CSARQGYNQPQHF.

This chain links TRBV18 with TRBJ2-1; 8 bases are a match to TRBD1. V was pared by 4 bases and J by 2 bases, with 4 bases of the junction left unmatched. In germline, CDR1 is KGHSH, CDR2 LQKENI. The CDR3 runs 15 residues. CDR3 amino acids: CASSLGTGTYNEQFF. CDR3 nucleotides: TGTGCCAGCTCACTCGGGACAGGTACCTACAATGAGCAGTTCTTC.

The chain joins TRBV23-1 to TRBJ2-7, with a possible D match to TRBD1 (6 bases). TRBV23-1 is an ORF; its function is uncertain. This CDR3 is built from 16 residues. With 3 bases removed from V and 0 bases from J, the gap between germline ends came to 15 bases. The CDR3 reads CASSQLQGSSSYEQYF. The DNA of the CDR3 is TGCGCCAGCAGTCAGTTACAGGGTTCTTCCTCCTACGAGCAGTACTTC.

Only one count was recorded for this clone. V is TRBV5-1 and J is TRBJ1-2; D perhaps matches TRBD1 (6 bases). The CDR3 is 12 residues long. The ends were cut back, 5 bases at V and 7 bases at J, with 12 bases in the middle. Germline loops: CDR1 SGHRS, CDR2 YFSETQ. The CDR3 sequence is CASSLDSIGYTF. DNA for the CDR3: TGCGCCAGCAGTCTGGACAGTATTGGCTACACCTTC.